This T cell receptor (beta chain) is drawn from a study of cytomegalovirus exposure and HLA in healthy donors. Comment on this clone: Its cognate antigen is unknown.

Trimming shortened V by 9 bases and J by 3 bases, and 18 bases separated the two germline ends. The CDR3 sequence is 15 residues long. Germline CDR1 is SNHLY and CDR2 is FYNNEI. Regarding the study as a whole: In a later analysis, TCR beta V- and J-gene trimming showed a link to a missense DCLRE1C variant.

The PCR was carried out with 60 Vbeta primers and 13 Jbeta primers. Produced via immunoSEQ multiplex PCR; TCRdb's table is partial and in-frame only. The sample holds 150,000 to 200,000 clones, approximately 82% seen once. The sequenced material came from PBMCs. The source is a man aged 18 to 35 in good health and CMV-seropositive. The chain joins TRBV2 to TRBJ1-5; no reliable D call. This chain's CDR3 is CASTNREGINQPQHF. For the CDR3, the DNA is TGTGCCAGTACCAACCGGGAAGGGATCAATCAGCCCCAGCATTTT.